The entry that follows covers one T cell receptor beta chain sequence. This clonotype was detected ten times or more. Its antigen remains undetermined. No qualities accompany the bases; no much larger clone lies one base away. The record originates from a study of tumor-infiltrating lymphocytes in primary liver carcinoma (dated 2017 in TCRdb). Notes on the research overall: Surgical resection was performed in China between late 2015 and March 2016 on a handful of patients with histopathologically diagnosed primary liver carcinoma. Hepatocellular carcinoma (four) or combined HCC and intrahepatic cholangiocarcinoma (one) was present in the five patients, who were three men and two women aged 30 to 69 years. Tumors of the five patients were stage T1-T3 N0M0 with maximum diameters of roughly 4 to 10 cm. Samples yielded roughly 3.5 to 8 million productive TCRbeta reads; read depth did not differ significantly between tissue types. Repertoires from technical replicates were highly reproducible, with mean shared-clone rates roughly 0.87 and correlation coefficients above 0.95. A total of 35 or so specimens from 5 patients underwent TCRbeta repertoire sequencing, comprising 25 or so tumor regions, 5 adjacent noncancerous liver tissues and 5 peripheral blood samples. TCRbeta repertoire sequencing, expression microarrays and whole-exome sequencing were combined in the study across five regions of each liver tumor, with adjacent normal tissue and blood also included.

Using a constant-region primer and ProtoScript II reverse transcriptase, TCRbeta-specific cDNA was reverse-transcribed from approximately 0.5 ug total RNA. TCRbeta libraries were built with three nested multiplex PCR rounds, a slightly modified ARM-PCR procedure. Each of the first two PCR rounds ran for around 10 cycles using multiplex TRBV1-TRBV30 forward primers together with a Cbeta reverse primer. Sample barcodes and Illumina adapters were attached in a final 25-cycle PCR using Deep VentR polymerase. Before sequencing, amplicons between 200 and 500 bp were purified from gel using a QIAquick gel extraction kit. An Illumina HiSeq 2500 was used to sequence the TCRbeta amplicons, generating 250-bp paired-end reads. The authors processed their data as follows. Trimmomatic v0.33 was used to quality-trim the reads, and FLASH v1.2.11 was used to merge paired reads so that full CDR3 sequences could be recovered. V, D and J germline segments were assigned to the rearranged TCRbeta sequences using MiGEC v1.2.1b. Clonotype statistics and Shannon-Wiener diversity indices were calculated with VDJtools v1.0.0. Except for diversity analysis, only each sample's 250 most abundant clonotypes were used in subsequent analyses to reduce sampling bias. In TCRdb, the public reads were trimmed at Q25 with fastp and aligned with MiXCR, with productive beta chains retained. One record per CDR3 amino acid sequence lists the most common genes and DNA. The authors' filters were not applied to this entry. The sample records a few hundred thousand distinct CDR3 sequences, roughly three fifths of which are singletons. The ten largest clones add up to more than 15% of the sample.

Study-wide conclusions, independent of this receptor: Since the samples were bulk and unsorted, there was no way to compare CD4+ and CD8+ T cell repertoires. Repertoire overlap was higher between tumor regions (mean roughly 35%) than tumor-adjacent (roughly 17%) or tumor-blood (approximately 14%) pairs, consistent with antigen-driven expansion. Only the TCR beta chain was sequenced, so true repertoire diversity is likely underestimated because unpaired alpha chains were not captured. With just a handful of patients in the study, the authors point out that the findings should be validated in a larger study. The top 250 clones accounted for a significantly greater share of the repertoire in tumors than in blood (p = 0.039).

CDR1 and CDR2 are read off the germline V gene as MNHNS and SASEGT. The CDR3 runs 13 residues from the cysteine to the phenylalanine. Only the CDR3 part of the read is kept: 39 bases, read in frame from the first base. The junction carries 12 bases between V and J, which are trimmed by 5 bases and 5 bases respectively. RNA from unsorted whole blood was extracted with TRIzol reagent, and germline DNA was obtained with the DNeasy Blood & Tissue kit. Chronic HBV infection was present in the patients, and the patients were treatment-naive at sampling. Approximately 4.1 milliliters of peripheral blood were collected into K2EDTA tubes before surgery.

Recombination joined TRBV6-1 with TRBJ2-5, and possibly TRBD1, on 6 matching bases. The sequence came from a woman in her 30s with primary liver carcinoma and hepatitis B virus infection. Sample: peripheral blood. The CDR3 protein: CASSYQGWETQYF. The DNA is as follows: TGTGCCAGCAGTTACCAGGGGTGGGAGACCCAGTACTTC.